Given below is one TCR beta chain in context. Methods used by the authors: Estimates of nucleated cell counts were drawn from the amplification of reference gene primers. Clones were read by immunoSEQ multiplex PCR, and TCRdb kept only the in-frame ones, dropping some. The V and J calls and clone size are taken from that table; D and trimming were inferred from the DNA. In the table there are under 80,000 clones, around 89% of which are singletons. The CDR3 has 15 amino acids. The germline V gene encodes CDR1 SEHNR and CDR2 FQNEAQ (reference sequence). The J segment lost 5 bases and the V segment lost 5 bases, leaving 10 bases of the junction unmatched. This entry belongs to a study of blood T cell repertoires in COVID-19. In the study overall: Samples representing acute and convalescent COVID-19 were sourced from the United States, Italy and Spain.

J is TRBJ2-7 and V is TRBV7-9; 9 nucleotides line up with TRBD2. This clonotype originated in a man in his 70s with active or convalescent COVID-19. The sequenced sample was peripheral blood. CDR3 region: CASSTSSGSHHEQYF. DNA of the CDR3: TGTGCCAGCAGCACCAGTAGCGGGAGTCATCACGAGCAGTACTTC.